Shown below are 4 T cell receptor beta chains from a single sample sequenced in a study of cytomegalovirus exposure and HLA in healthy donors. Use of 60 Vbeta and 13 Jbeta primers characterized the PCR. Measured with immunoSEQ multiplex PCR; TCRdb has only the in-frame clones, and not every one. The table has about 160,000 clones, roughly 80% seen once. Sequencing was done on a sample of PBMCs. Receptor source: a girl aged 5 to 17 in good health and CMV-seropositive.

The genes are TRBV9 and TRBJ1-1, with D possibly matching TRBD1 (5 bases). The CDR3 consists of 14 residues. Trimming took off 3 bases at V and 1 base at J, with 10 bases between the two ends. Germline V gene lookup returns CDR1 SGDLS and CDR2 YYNGEE. CDR3 residues: CASSAGGGNTEAFF. The DNA for the CDR3 is TGTGCCAGCAGCGCTGGGGGGGGGAACACTGAAGCTTTCTTT.

The chain uses TRBV5-4 and TRBJ2-5; 8 bases line up with TRBD1. The CDR3 is 16 residues long. Germline CDR1 SGHNT, CDR2 YYREEE (reference sequence). V shed 4 bases, J shed 0 bases, and the junction held 8 bases outside the gene matches. The CDR3 DNA reads as TGTGCCAGCAGCGACCATGACAGGGGTGACCAAGAGACCCAGTACTTC. The encoded protein is CASSDHDRGDQETQYF.

This chain joins TRBV13 and TRBJ2-7, with 10 bases lining up with TRBD1. V lost 4 bases to trimming and J lost 2 bases; unmatched junction nucleotides: 2. The CDR3 has 14 residues. CDR1 and CDR2 (germline): PRHDT, FYEKMQ (reference sequence). CDR3 protein: CASSSGTGAYEQYF. For the CDR3, the DNA is TGTGCCAGCAGCTCAGGGACAGGGGCCTACGAGCAGTACTTC.

The chain has TRBV28 and TRBJ2-7; tentatively, D is TRBD1 (5 bases). The germline gives CDR1 MDHEN, CDR2 SYDVKM. The CDR3 runs to 12 residues. Trimming shortened V by 1 base and J by 6 bases, and 7 bases separated the two germline ends. The CDR3 reads CASSLSTGEQYF. In DNA, the CDR3 is TGTGCCAGCAGTTTATCTACAGGCGAGCAGTACTTC.